Below, one T cell receptor (beta chain) is given with its context. The antigen is not known. The CDR3 end is not reached by the read, which stops 3 residues before it; the germline J gene fills it in. This specimen comes from a study of T cells in women clearing cervical HPV infection. Across the study: Women with histologically confirmed HPV16-related CIN3 or worse, 2 with invasive cancer, served as cases. Findings of the study overall: Cases carried less TRBV6-7 than controls: about 0.1% versus 0.15%.

The CDR3 runs to 13 residues. V was pared by 3 bases and J by 4 bases, with 2 bases of the junction left unmatched. Germline CDR1 reads SGHTA; CDR2 reads FQGNSA. Here immunoSEQ multiplex PCR was the method, and the copy in TCRdb shows in-frame clones only, minus some. This sample lists tens of thousands of clones; its ten largest clones have 1.6%. Prevalent HPV16 infections were excluded; only incident single HPV16 infections included. Dot-blot hybridization genotyped cervical HPV amplified with MY09/MY11 PCR. The sequencing input was blood buffy coat. The chain joins TRBV7-2 to TRBJ2-7; the match to TRBD1 covers 8 bases. This TCR was recovered from a woman aged 18-69 years with a cervical HPV16 infection that either progressed to CIN3+ or cleared (not recorded which). The sequenced part of the CDR3 DNA is TGTGCCAGCAGCTTCCAGGGGGCGTACGAG. It specifies CASSFQGAYE. The complete CDR3 sequence is CASSFQGAYEQYF.